The table lists the clone carrying this T cell receptor (beta chain) with many counts. Its cognate antigen is unknown. The sample originates from a study of T cells in Graves' hyperthyroidism and ophthalmopathy. Study-level results: Patients with ophthalmopathy were separated from those with stable hyperthyroidism by a 13 V-J model. Most clonotypes expanded in the thyroid (above 0.001) were also present in blood.

Amplification targeted TCR beta CDR3 regions from RNA transcripts. Carried out on the TCR CDR3, a first-round RT-PCR used the HTBI primer set. TCRdb re-analysed the multiplex PCR reads in MiXCR, keeping a single row per CDR3 protein. The table shows 95,000 to 100,000 distinct CDR3 sequences, with around 50% occurring only once. What was sequenced was blood. The TCR comes from a woman aged 40 to 50 with Graves' hyperthyroidism.

CDR3 bases: TGCGCCAGCCGGGGGGGCAGCATCTATGGCTACACCTTC. Translating gives CASRGGSIYGYTF. This chain connects TRBV5-1 to TRBJ1-2; possible D gene TRBD1, 6 bases. The ends were cut back, 7 bases at V and 4 bases at J, with 14 bases in the middle. The CDR3 sequence is 13 residues long. CDR1 and CDR2 from the germline V gene are SGHRS and YFSETQ.